Listed below are T cell receptor beta chains from one sample, sequenced in a study of shared clonotypes between healthy human individuals. Using immunoSEQ multiplex PCR, the repertoire was profiled, and TCRdb retains in-frame clones only, with some absent. Here the sample spans 550,000 to 850,000 clones, approximately 72% being singletons. What was sequenced was memory CD4+ T cells sorted from blood. Source of these receptors: a woman aged 25 to 39 in good health. Both conserved end residues are part of each CDR3. D genes are given only for firm matches. Size is omitted from some rows. Given values are once, few, many or a class for expanded clones.

.	TRBD1	TRBV5-1	TRBJ2-2	TGCGCCAGCAGCTGGACAGGGGGCATGACCGGGGAGCTGTTTTTT	CASSWTGGMTGELFF
once	.	TRBV7-9	TRBJ1-1	TGTGCCAGCAGCGCTACAGGGTTGACTGAAGCTTTCTTT	CASSATGLTEAFF
.	.	TRBV11-2	TRBJ2-2	TGTGCCAGCAGGCAACAGGTCACCGGGGAGCTGTTTTTT	CASRQQVTGELFF
.	.	TRBV27	TRBJ2-1	TGTGCCAGCAGTTTGGGGACACCCGACTACAATGAGCAGTTCTTC	CASSLGTPDYNEQFF
.	.	TRBV6-1	TRBJ1-5	TGTGCCAGCAGCCAAGTGGATAGCAATCAGCCCCAGCATTTT	CASSQVDSNQPQHF
.	.	TRBV7-8	TRBJ2-1	TGTGCCAGCAGCTCCAACTACCATGAGCAGTTCTTC	CASSSNYHEQFF
once	TRBD2	TRBV27	TRBJ2-7	TGTGCCAGCAGTTTTGGGCGGGAGAGCTACGAGCAGTACTTC	CASSFGRESYEQYF
.	TRBD2	TRBV11-2	TRBJ2-7	TGTGCCAGCAGCCGAGCCGGGACTAGCGGGAGTGCCGAGCAGTACTTC	CASSRAGTSGSAEQYF
.	.	TRBV30	TRBJ2-7	TGTGCCTGGAGCCGGACCGGGACGGACGGCTACGAGCAGTACTTC	CAWSRTGTDGYEQYF
.	.	TRBV19	TRBJ2-3	TGTGCCAGTAGAAATAGGGGGACTGCACCAGATACGCAGTATTTT	CASRNRGTAPDTQYF
.	.	TRBV2	TRBJ2-1	TGTGCCAGCAGTGACTGGGGTGAGGGACACAATGAGCAGTTCTTC	CASSDWGEGHNEQFF
.	.	TRBV6-5	TRBJ1-1	TGTGCCAGCAGTTATCAGAGGAACACTGAAGCTTTCTTT	CASSYQRNTEAFF
.	.	TRBV28	TRBJ2-5	TGTGCCAGCAGTTTTCAGGCCCCCAAGTACTTC	CASSFQAPKYF
.	.	TRBV6-5	TRBJ1-3	TGTGCCAGCAGTTACTCTGGGAAAAGTGGAAACACCATATATTTT	CASSYSGKSGNTIYF
.	TRBD1	TRBV5-4	TRBJ1-4	TGTGCCAGCAGCTTAGGACAGGGGCGGGGATCGACTAATGAAAAACTGTTTTTT	CASSLGQGRGSTNEKLFF
few	.	TRBV19	TRBJ1-1	TGTGCCAGTAAAGTGAACACTGAAGCTTTCTTT	CASKVNTEAFF
.	TRBD2	TRBV27	TRBJ2-4	TGTGCCAGCAGTAGAGCGGGATTAGCCAAAAACATTCAGTACTTC	CASSRAGLAKNIQYF
few	.	TRBV27	TRBJ2-3	TGTGCCAGCAGTCCCTATAATAGGCGCGCGGGGGATACGCAGTATTTT	CASSPYNRRAGDTQYF
.	.	TRBV6-6	TRBJ2-5	TGTGCCAGCAGGTCGAGGACAGTAAAATTGACGGAGACCCAGTACTTC	CASRSRTVKLTETQYF
once	.	TRBV18	TRBJ1-3	TGTGCCAGCTCACCCGCGTACGCGGGAACAAACTCTGGAAACACCATATATTTT	CASSPAYAGTNSGNTIYF
.	.	TRBV18	TRBJ2-7	TGTGCCAGCTCACCTCGCTCGTCCCCCTACGAGCAGTACTTC	CASSPRSSPYEQYF
.	TRBD1	TRBV10-3	TRBJ2-2	TGTGCCATCAGCCCGGGACAGTTCACCGGGGAGCTGTTTTTT	CAISPGQFTGELFF
.	.	TRBV4-1	TRBJ1-1	TGCGCCAGCAGGGTACATGTGGGTAACACTGAAGCTTTCTTT	CASRVHVGNTEAFF
.	TRBD1	TRBV28	TRBJ2-7	TGTGCCAGCAGTTCAGGGGGTAGCGACGGCTACGAGCAGTACTTC	CASSSGGSDGYEQYF
.	TRBD1	TRBV18	TRBJ1-1	TGTGCCAGCTCACCGGGACAGGGTGCCTGGACTGAAGCTTTCTTT	CASSPGQGAWTEAFF
.	.	TRBV19	TRBJ1-2	TGTGCCAGTAGTATGGACCAGGGACGTTATGGCTACACCTTC	CASSMDQGRYGYTF
.	.	TRBV9	TRBJ2-1	TGTGCCAGCAGCGTTCGACGGGAGCCCTACAATGAGCAGTTCTTC	CASSVRREPYNEQFF